The 4 T cell receptor beta chains in this list originate from one sample, sequenced in a study of T cell responses to AZD1222 COVID-19 vaccine. TCRdb keeps only in-frame clones here, not all; method: immunoSEQ multiplex PCR. The sample yields around 120,000 clones, 92% seen once. The sequencing used peripheral blood, collected on day 0 of AZD1222 vaccination. Every receptor here comes from an adult in good health.

The rearrangement joins TRBV6-2 or TRBV6-3 to TRBJ1-5; 8 bases map to TRBD1. The CDR3 covers 15 residues. CDR1 MNHEY and CDR2 SVGEGT come from the germline V gene. The junction had 9 bases not matched to a gene; V was cut back by 6 bases and J by 5 bases. The CDR3: CASSDRDRPDQPQHF. CDR3 sequence (DNA): TGTGCCAGCAGCGACCGGGACAGGCCGGATCAGCCCCAGCATTTT.

This clone was seen once. The genes are TRBV28 and TRBJ2-3; tentatively, D is TRBD2 (5 bases). The CDR3 loop spans 15 amino acids. V lost 7 bases and J 3 bases, leaving 17 bases between the germline ends. Germline CDR1 and CDR2: MDHEN and SYDVKM. DNA for the CDR3: TGTGCCAGCAAACCGGAAGAGCGGAGAACAGATACGCAGTATTTT. It yields the protein CASKPEERRTDTQYF. The variable domain in full, with the rest retrieved from reference TRBV28 and TRBJ2-3, is DVKVTQSSRYLVKRTGEKVFLECVQDMDHENMFWYRQDPGLGLRLIYFSYDVKMKEKGDIPEGYSVSREKKERFSLILESASTNQTSMYLCASKPEERRTDTQYFGPGTRLTVL.

The J gene is TRBJ2-1, the V gene TRBV11-3, with no clear D. V was shortened by 0 bases and J by 6 bases, with 3 bases between the two germline ends. The CDR3 runs to 12 residues. Germline V gives CDR1 SGHNT, CDR2 YENEEA. In DNA form, the CDR3 reads TGTGCCAGCAGCTTAGACAGCAATGAGCAGTTCTTC. This codes for CASSLDSNEQFF.

This sequence joins TRBV19 and TRBJ1-2; D not certain. V was shortened by 1 base and J by 0 bases, with 9 bases between the two germline ends. Germline CDR1 LNHDA, CDR2 SQIVND (reference sequence). The CDR3 runs 15 residues. CDR3 residues: CASSIGGRSNYGYTF. The CDR3 DNA reads TGTGCCAGTAGTATAGGAGGCAGGTCTAACTATGGCTACACCTTC.